What follows are 10 T cell receptor beta chains derived from one specimen sequenced in a study of cytomegalovirus exposure and HLA in healthy donors. The PCR ran on 60 Vbeta and 13 Jbeta primers. Assay: immunoSEQ multiplex PCR; the TCRdb copy retains only in-frame clones and omits some. The table has around 100,000 clones, around two thirds seen once; the top ten hold 3.8%. Sequences were obtained from PBMCs. These receptors were collected from a man aged 25 to 40 in good health and CMV-seropositive.

The chain uses TRBV11-3 and TRBJ1-1; 9 bases agree with TRBD1. Germline V gene lookup returns CDR1 SGHNT and CDR2 YENEEA. This CDR3 has 11 amino acids. V was pared by 5 bases and J by 11 bases, with 3 bases of the junction left unmatched. The CDR3 DNA follows: TGTGCCAGCAGCCATGGACAGGGGGCTTTCTTT. It is translated as CASSHGQGAFF.

This clone has only one observation. The J gene is TRBJ1-3, the V gene TRBV29-1; D might be TRBD1 (6 bases). Deletions cut 6 bases from V and 0 bases from J, with 9 bases between. Germline values: CDR1 SQVTM, CDR2 ANQGSEA. The CDR3 is made up of 13 amino acids. The CDR3 sequence is CSVGQTSGNTIYF. CDR3 nucleotide sequence: TGCAGCGTCGGACAGACCTCTGGAAACACCATATATTTT. Full variable domain (missing parts from reference TRBV29-1 and TRBJ1-3): SAVISQKPSRDICQRGTSLTIQCQVDSQVTMMFWYRQQPGQSLTLIATANQGSEATYESGFVIDKFPISRPNLTFSTLTVSNMSPEDSSIYLCSVGQTSGNTIYFGEGSWLTVV.

The chain carries TRBV11-1 and TRBJ1-6; 10 positions agree with TRBD1. V lost 6 bases, J lost 8 bases, and 7 bases stayed unmatched. The CDR3 totals 15 residues. The germline V gene has CDR1 SGHAT and CDR2 FQDESV (reference sequence). CDR3 nucleotides: TGTGCCAGCAGGCCTATTGGGACAGGGGATTCACCCCTCCACTTT. It is translated as CASRPIGTGDSPLHF.

The chain recombines TRBV6-6 with TRBJ1-2, with D tentatively TRBD1 (6 bases). Germline CDR1 and CDR2: MNHNY and SVGAGI (reference sequence). The CDR3 consists of 11 residues. Trimming took 7 bases from V and 8 from J, leaving 11 bases between them. CDR3 DNA: TGTGCCAGCAACGGACAGTGGGGCTACACCTTC. Protein sequence: CASNGQWGYTF.

This clone was picked up a small number of times. The chain is built from TRBV11-2 and TRBJ2-5, with D tentatively TRBD2 (6 bases). The CDR3 consists of 15 residues. V gave up 2 bases and J gave up 11 bases, with 21 bases separating them. Germline V gene sequence: CDR1 SGHAT, CDR2 FQNNGV. The CDR3 sequence is CASSLMQGSTREQYF. The DNA for the CDR3 is TGTGCCAGCAGCTTAATGCAGGGTTCCACCCGGGAGCAGTACTTC.

There are a few counts of this clone. This sequence joins TRBV2 and TRBJ1-4, with TRBD1 matching over 12 bases. The germline V gene encodes CDR1 SNHLY and CDR2 FYNNEI. The CDR3 consists of 16 residues. V lost 5 bases to trimming and J lost 7 bases; unmatched junction nucleotides: 8. The CDR3 nucleotides read TGTGCCAGCAGTACGGGACAGGGGGCGCTGGGTGAAAAACTGTTTTTT. Amino acid sequence: CASSTGQGALGEKLFF.

This clone was found once. The chain combines TRBV7-3 with TRBJ1-1; TRBD1 agrees at 7 bases. Germline CDR1 and CDR2: SGHTA and FQGTGA. The CDR3 consists of 14 residues. V gave up 4 bases and J gave up 1 base; unmatched junction bases: 3. DNA of the CDR3: TGTGCCAGCAGCTCGGGACAGACGAACACTGAAGCTTTCTTT. It yields the protein CASSSGQTNTEAFF.

The gene calls are TRBV7-2 and TRBJ1-2; 9 bases agree with TRBD1. Germline V CDR1 and CDR2: SGHTA, FQGNSA. This CDR3 contains 13 residues. Trimming took 6 bases from V and 3 from J; bases not matched to a gene: 2. The CDR3 nucleotides are TGTGCCAGCAGGGACAGGGGTGACTATGGCTACACCTTC. Its translation is CASRDRGDYGYTF. Using reference TRBV7-2 and TRBJ1-2 for the parts outside the CDR3, the full variable domain is GAGVSQSPSNKVTEKGKDVELRCDPISGHTALYWYRQSLGQGLEFLIYFQGNSAPDKSGLPSDRFSAERTGGSVSTLTIQRTQQEDSAVYLCASRDRGDYGYTFGSGTRLTVV.

This clone occurred a few times. V is TRBV11-2 and J is TRBJ2-7, with D perhaps TRBD1 (5 bases). The CDR3 covers 13 residues. The ends were cut back, 4 bases at V and 3 bases at J, with 10 bases in the middle. Germline loops: CDR1 SGHAT, CDR2 FQNNGV. The CDR3 loop reads CASSSVRDYEQYF. CDR3 in DNA: TGTGCCAGCAGCTCAGTCAGGGACTACGAGCAGTACTTC.

The chain couples TRBV7-9 to TRBJ2-7, with TRBD2 as a possible D gene (5 bases). Trimming took 6 bases from V and 5 from J, leaving 14 bases between them. CDR3 length: 13 residues. Germline-derived CDR1 and CDR2 are SEHNR and FQNEAQ (reference sequence). The CDR3 loop reads CASRIGGFDEQYF. CDR3 nucleotides: TGTGCCAGCAGGATAGGAGGTTTCGACGAGCAGTACTTC.